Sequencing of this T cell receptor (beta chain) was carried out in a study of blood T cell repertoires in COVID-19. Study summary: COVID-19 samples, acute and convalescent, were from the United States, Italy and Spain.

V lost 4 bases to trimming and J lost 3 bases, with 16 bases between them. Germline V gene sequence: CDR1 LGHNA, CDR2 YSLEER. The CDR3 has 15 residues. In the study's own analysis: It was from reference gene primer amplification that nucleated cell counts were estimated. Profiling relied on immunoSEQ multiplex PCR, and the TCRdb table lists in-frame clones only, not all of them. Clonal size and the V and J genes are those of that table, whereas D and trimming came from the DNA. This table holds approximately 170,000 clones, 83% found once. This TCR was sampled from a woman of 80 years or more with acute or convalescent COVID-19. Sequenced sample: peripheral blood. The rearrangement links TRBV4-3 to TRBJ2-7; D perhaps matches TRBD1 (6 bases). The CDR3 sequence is CASSPVGAPLYEQYF. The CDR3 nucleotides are TGCGCCAGCAGCCCCGTGGGGGCCCCTCTCTACGAGCAGTACTTC.